These T cell receptor beta chains were read from a single sample in a study of OX40 agonist ivuxolimab in advanced cancers. Sequenced by immunoSEQ multiplex PCR; TCRdb stores in-frame clones only, minus some. The repertoire consists of 74,000 or so clones, with approximately 85% occurring once and the leading ten covering 2% to 2.5%. The sample was CD4+ or CD8+ T cells sorted from blood, taken in a trial of the OX40 agonist ivuxolimab. The receptors originated from an adult with an advanced solid tumor such as melanoma, head and neck, liver or kidney cancer. The CDR3 runs from the conserved cysteine through the conserved F or W. The D gene is left open where the match is weak. Some rows have no size entry. The others give once, few or many, or a class for an expanded clone.

d_gene | abundance | j_gene | v_gene | CDR3nt | CDR3aa
. | . | TRBJ2-1 | TRBV4-1 | TGCGCCAGCAGCCGTACCGGGACGAATTACAATGAGCAGTTCTTC | CASSRTGTNYNEQFF
. | . | TRBJ2-7 | TRBV11-2 | TGTGCCAGCAGCTTAGATATGAGGACGGCCGCCGAGCAGTACTTC | CASSLDMRTAAEQYF
TRBD2 | . | TRBJ2-1 | TRBV6-6 | TGTGCCAGCACATGGGGGAGGGTCAAGTTCTTC | CASTWGRVKFF
. | once | TRBJ2-1 | TRBV29-1 | TGCAGCGTTGAAGGGACTCAATACAATGAGCAGTTCTTC | CSVEGTQYNEQFF
. | . | TRBJ1-2 | TRBV28 | TGTGCCAGCAGTTTATACAGGGCTGGCTACACCTTC | CASSLYRAGYTF
. | . | TRBJ2-3 | TRBV5-1 | TGCGCCAGCAGCTTGGTCACTGGGGGACTGAATACGCAGTATTTT | CASSLVTGGLNTQYF
TRBD2 | . | TRBJ2-1 | TRBV7-9 | TGTGCCAGCAGCTCAGGGGCGCGGGAGGGCTCCTACAATGAGCAGTTCTTC | CASSSGAREGSYNEQFF
TRBD1 | . | TRBJ1-6 | TRBV7-8 | TGTGCCAGCAGCTTACCGCCACGACAGGGTGTATCACCCCTCCACTTT | CASSLPPRQGVSPLHF
. | . | TRBJ2-5 | TRBV14 | TGTGCCAGCAGCCAACGACCCGGGGCGGCGGAGACCCAGTACTTC | CASSQRPGAAETQYF
. | once | TRBJ1-2 | TRBV7-3 | TGTGCCAGCAGCTTAGTTTCAGGGAATGGCTACACCTTC | CASSLVSGNGYTF
TRBD2 | . | TRBJ2-2 | TRBV5-1 | TGCGCCAGCAGCGGAGGACTAGCGGCGAACACCGGGGAGCTGTTTTTT | CASSGGLAANTGELFF
. | . | TRBJ2-4 | TRBV29-1 | TGCAGCGCTCTGCACGGAGGAATAGCCAAAAACATTCAGTACTTC | CSALHGGIAKNIQYF
. | . | TRBJ2-1 | TRBV28 | TGTGCCAGCAGTTCCCGGGACACAGGCCCTAATGAGCAGTTCTTC | CASSSRDTGPNEQFF
. | . | TRBJ1-3 | TRBV6-1 | TGTGCCAGCAGTGGAGGAAGCTCTGGAAACACCATATATTTT | CASSGGSSGNTIYF
. | . | TRBJ2-7 | TRBV5-8 | TGTGCCAGCAGCCCTCGCTCCTACGAGCAGTACTTC | CASSPRSYEQYF
. | . | TRBJ2-7 | TRBV9 | TGTGCCAGCAGCGCCGGGACAAGTCCCTACGAGCAGTACTTC | CASSAGTSPYEQYF
. | once | TRBJ2-7 | TRBV5-4 | TGTGCCAGCAGCTTGGACAGGTCCCACGAGCAGTACTTC | CASSLDRSHEQYF
. | . | TRBJ2-7 | TRBV5-4 | TGTGCCAGCAAATCTTCGTCGGGTCCTGACGAGCAGTACTTC | CASKSSSGPDEQYF
. | . | TRBJ2-5 | TRBV19 | TGTGCCAGTAGTACCGACAGGAGTACGACCCAGTACTTC | CASSTDRSTTQYF
TRBD2 | . | TRBJ2-3 | TRBV6-6 | TGTGCCACCGGGGGAGCGGGGGGCCTCACAGATACGCAGTATTTT | CATGGAGGLTDTQYF
. | once | TRBJ1-1 | TRBV2 | TGTGCCAGCAGTGAAGGGGTATTGACAGGGAACACTGAAGCTTTCTTT | CASSEGVLTGNTEAFF
. | . | TRBJ1-2 | TRBV28 | TGTGCCAGCACCAAACGGGAGGGCTACACCTTC | CASTKREGYTF
. | . | TRBJ2-7 | TRBV4-1 | TGCGCCAGCAGCCAAGGAGGGGGGACAGTAACCTACGAGCAGTACTTC | CASSQGGGTVTYEQYF
. | . | TRBJ2-3 | TRBV5-1 | TGCGCCAGCAGCTTGGAAGTCGGCGCACGATATACGCAGTATTTT | CASSLEVGARYTQYF
. | . | TRBJ2-5 | TRBV14 | TGTGCCAGCAGCCAAGCGTCCGGGGGAGGAGAGACCCAGTACTTC | CASSQASGGGETQYF
TRBD1 | . | TRBJ2-1 | TRBV19 | TGTGCCAGTACCCCCCGACAGGGCGACAATGAGCAGTTCTTC | CASTPRQGDNEQFF
. | . | TRBJ1-3 | TRBV18 | TGTGCCAGCTCAACCGGGACTGGAAATGGAAACACCATATATTTT | CASSTGTGNGNTIYF
. | . | TRBJ2-5 | TRBV7-8 | TGTGCCAGCAGCTTAGAGCGACAGGAGACCCAGTACTTC | CASSLERQETQYF
. | . | TRBJ2-1 | TRBV5-1 | TGCGCCAGCAGCTTGTTCGGGGTGAACAATGAGCAGTTCTTC | CASSLFGVNNEQFF
. | . | TRBJ2-1 | TRBV28 | TGTGCCAGCAGTCCCGGGGGAGGAGTCCACAATGAGCAGTTCTTC | CASSPGGGVHNEQFF
TRBD1 | . | TRBJ2-5 | TRBV2 | TGTGCCAGCAGGCCGGGACAGGGCCAAGAGACCCAGTACTTC | CASRPGQGQETQYF
TRBD2 | . | TRBJ2-7 | TRBV6-1 | TGTGCCAGCAGTGTCGCGGGAGGGCAATACGAGCAGTACTTC | CASSVAGGQYEQYF
TRBD2 | . | TRBJ2-3 | TRBV19 | TGTGCCAGCCAGGCACGGGGGGTTATCACAGATACGCAGTATTTT | CASQARGVITDTQYF
. | . | TRBJ2-7 | TRBV7-9 | TGTGCCAGCAGCTCAACTCAGGGACCCTACGAGCAGTACTTC | CASSSTQGPYEQYF
. | . | TRBJ2-7 | TRBV7-9 | TGTGCCAGCGCAGCCTTTTTCTACGAGCAGTACTTC | CASAAFFYEQYF
. | . | TRBJ2-1 | TRBV7-2 | TGTGCCAGCAGCTTAGTCGTGGGGGCGCTGGGGAATGAGCAGTTCTTC | CASSLVVGALGNEQFF
. | once | TRBJ2-2 | TRBV5-8 | TGTGCCAGCCCCCCTTCCACCGGGGAGCTGTTTTTT | CASPPSTGELFF
. | . | TRBJ1-6 | TRBV6-1 | TGTGCCAGCAGTGAAGCCCACCATAATTCACCCCTCCACTTT | CASSEAHHNSPLHF
. | . | TRBJ1-3 | TRBV28 | TGTGCCAGCAGTTCGGGACGGACGATCTCTGGAAACACCATATATTTT | CASSSGRTISGNTIYF
TRBD2 | . | TRBJ2-1 | TRBV4-1 | TGCGCCAGCCGATGGAGGCGGGAGGGAGACAATGAGCAGTTCTTC | CASRWRREGDNEQFF
. | . | TRBJ2-1 | TRBV27 | TGTGCCAGCAGTTTAAGACTAGACAACAATGAGCAGTTCTTC | CASSLRLDNNEQFF
. | few | TRBJ1-6 | TRBV7-9 | TGTGCCAGCAGTTCGTGGACAGCCAATTCACCCCTCCACTTT | CASSSWTANSPLHF
TRBD2 | once | TRBJ2-1 | TRBV12-5 | TGTGCTAGTGGTTATAGCGGGAGCTCCTACAATGAGCAGTTCTTC | CASGYSGSSYNEQFF
. | . | TRBJ2-2 | TRBV5-1 | TGCGCCAGCAGCTTGGGGTCTAGCGTCACCGGGGAGCTGTTTTTT | CASSLGSSVTGELFF
. | . | TRBJ2-7 | TRBV9 | TGTGCCAGCAGCGCCCGGGACGGTTACGAGCAGTACTTC | CASSARDGYEQYF
. | . | TRBJ2-5 | TRBV6-6 | TGTGCCAGCAGTTATCGCCCGGGGCAGACCCAAGAGACCCAGTACTTC | CASSYRPGQTQETQYF
. | . | TRBJ2-4 | TRBV6-1 | TGTGCCAGCAGTGAAGTGACTAGAGAAAACATTCAGTACTTC | CASSEVTRENIQYF
TRBD1 | . | TRBJ2-3 | TRBV9 | TGTGCCAGCAGCGTAGTTCCGGGACAGGCAGATACGCAGTATTTT | CASSVVPGQADTQYF
. | . | TRBJ2-3 | TRBV11-2 | TGTGCCAGCAGCCCGAACACAGATACGCAGTATTTT | CASSPNTDTQYF
. | . | TRBJ2-2 | TRBV30 | TGTGCCTGGAGTATAGGGGTTACCGGGGAGCTGTTTTTT | CAWSIGVTGELFF
. | . | TRBJ1-4 | TRBV14 | TGTGCCAGCAGCCAAGATGCCGAGGGGTTTAATGAAAAACTGTTTTTT | CASSQDAEGFNEKLFF
. | . | TRBJ1-1 | TRBV4-1 | TGCGCCAGCAGCCAAGGTGGGGGGAACACTGAAGCTTTCTTT | CASSQGGGNTEAFF
TRBD1 | . | TRBJ2-5 | TRBV7-2 | TGTGCCAGCAGCTTAGGGGGACAGCAAGAGACCCAGTACTTC | CASSLGGQQETQYF